This T cell receptor beta chain stems from a study of Graves' ophthalmopathy and Graves' hyperthyroidism. On the study more broadly: Peripheral blood collection took place at initial diagnosis, before any treatment.

Researchers turned away patients with other autoimmune diseases, uncontrolled infections, pregnancy or lactation. Establishment of the diagnosis relied upon clinical symptoms, serum thyroxine, TRAb, thyroid ultrasound and orbital computed tomography. As the template, RNA transcripts were used to amplify TCR beta CDR3 regions. The first round was an RT-PCR with HTBI primers, and the second round was a multiplex PCR. TCRdb redid the calling of the multiplex PCR reads with MiXCR, one entry per CDR3 protein. The table lists around 600,000 distinct CDR3 sequences, roughly 41% of them singletons, with roughly 3% in the top ten. This clonotype was counted many times. Its antigen is as yet unknown. Study observations and caveats: Progression of ophthalmopathy was predicted by the model with roughly 68% sensitivity and just under 75% specificity.

The sequencing input was peripheral blood. The source is an adult man with Graves' ophthalmopathy.

Written as DNA, the CDR3 is TGTGCCAGCAGCTTCTACTCTCCGACCCACACTGAAGCTTTCTTT. Protein sequence: CASSFYSPTHTEAFF. The V call is TRBV7-9, the J call TRBJ1-1; D unresolved. Germline CDR1 is SEHNR and CDR2 is FQNEAQ (reference sequence). The ends were cut back, 3 bases at V and 3 bases at J, with 14 bases in the middle. The CDR3 has 15 amino acids. Together with reference TRBV7-9 and TRBJ1-1, the CDR3 gives the full variable domain: DTGVSQNPRHKITKRGQNVTFRCDPISEHNRLYWYRQTLGQGPEFLTYFQNEAQLEKSRLLSDRFSAERPKGSFSTLEIQRTEQGDSAMYLCASSFYSPTHTEAFFGQGTRLTVV.